These 21 T cell receptor beta chains originate from one sample sequenced in a study of Ad26.COV2.S vaccination and SARS-CoV-2 variants. The treatment is: roughly 18 received Ad26.COV2.S at low or high dose, single or two shots; 5 received placebo; per-sample allocation not given. Day 63 following the first vaccine or placebo injection was when the samples were taken. Some clones are missing from TCRdb's copy, which holds only in-frame ones; the method was immunoSEQ multiplex PCR. The sample shows roughly 300,000 clones, around 89% of them seen only once. Specimen: peripheral blood, collected in a trial of Ad26.COV2.S vaccine versus placebo. These receptors originate from a person between 18 and 60 years old who received the Ad26.COV2.S COVID-19 vaccine or a placebo.

The chain uses TRBV5-4 and TRBJ2-1; TRBD2 agrees at 9 bases. This CDR3 region has 14 residues. Unmatched junction bases numbered 2, after V lost 1 base and J lost 6 bases. Germline-derived CDR1 and CDR2 are SGHNT and YYREEE (reference sequence). The chain's CDR3 is CASSLLREGNEQFF. Written as DNA, the CDR3 is TGTGCCAGCAGCTTGTTGCGGGAGGGCAATGAGCAGTTCTTC. Drawing the rest from reference TRBV5-4 and TRBJ2-1, the complete variable domain is ETGVTQSPTHLIKTRGQQVTLRCSSQSGHNTVSWYQQALGQGPQFIFQYYREEENGRGNFPPRFSGLQFPNYSSELNVNALELDDSALYLCASSLLREGNEQFFGPGTRLTVL.

The chain combines TRBV14 with TRBJ2-7; weak D call: TRBD2 (6 bases). CDR3 length: 14 amino acids. Trimming left V 5 bases short and J 7 bases short, with 18 bases between. The germline V gene encodes CDR1 SGHDN and CDR2 FVKESK. The DNA of the CDR3 is TGTGCCAGCAGCTACCTAAGGAGGGGCGAAGAGCAGTACTTC. Its translation is CASSYLRRGEEQYF. The entire variable domain, with the rest obtained from reference TRBV14 and TRBJ2-7, is as follows: EAGVTQFPSHSVIEKGQTVTLRCDPISGHDNLYWYRRVMGKEIKFLLHFVKESKQDESGMPNNRFLAERTGGTYSTLKVQPAELEDSGVYFCASSYLRRGEEQYFGPGTRLTVT.

The CDR3 loop reads CATSTRPGQGILAKNIQYF. Here the CDR3 DNA reads TGTGCCACCAGCACAAGACCGGGACAGGGCATACTAGCCAAAAACATTCAGTACTTC. The V call is TRBV15, the J call TRBJ2-4; the match to TRBD1 covers 9 bases. Germline V gives CDR1 LNHNV, CDR2 YYDKDF (reference sequence). CDR3 length: 19 residues. The trim removed 4 bases at V and 0 bases at J, leaving 13 bases unmatched.

The chain employs TRBV18 and TRBJ2-7, with D unclear. This CDR3 has 16 residues. The germline V and J ends were trimmed by 1 base and 3 bases, with 16 bases remaining between them. Looked up from germline, CDR1 is KGHSH and CDR2 is LQKENI. The CDR3 here is CASSPQGLKGYYEQYF. For the CDR3, the DNA is TGTGCCAGCTCACCACAGGGTCTTAAAGGATACTACGAGCAGTACTTC. Full variable domain (remainder filled in from reference TRBV18 and TRBJ2-7): NAGVMQNPRHLVRRRGQEARLRCSPMKGHSHVYWYRQLPEEGLKFMVYLQKENIIDESGMPKERFSAEFPKEGPSILRIQQVVRGDSAAYFCASSPQGLKGYYEQYFGPGTRLTVT.

The genes are TRBV11-2 and TRBJ1-2, with D maybe TRBD1 (5 bases). CDR3 size: 14 residues. The germline V gene has CDR1 SGHAT and CDR2 FQNNGV. V was trimmed by 5 bases and J by 5 bases, leaving 15 bases between them. The CDR3 reads CASSERGRDYGYTF. For the CDR3, the DNA is TGTGCCAGCAGCGAGCGGGGGAGAGATTATGGCTACACCTTC.

This chain connects TRBV7-9 to TRBJ2-1, with TRBD1 matching 7 bases. Germline assignment: CDR1 SEHNR and CDR2 FQNEAQ (reference sequence). The CDR3 has 15 residues. Germline trimming cut 2 bases from V and 2 bases from J; bases unmatched to any gene: 3. In nucleotides, the CDR3 is TGTGCCAGCAGCTTAACGACAGGGACCTACAATGAGCAGTTCTTC. The encoded protein is CASSLTTGTYNEQFF. The full variable domain, completed using reference TRBV7-9 and TRBJ2-1, is DTGVSQNPRHKITKRGQNVTFRCDPISEHNRLYWYRQTLGQGPEFLTYFQNEAQLEKSRLLSDRFSAERPKGSFSTLEIQRTEQGDSAMYLCASSLTTGTYNEQFFGPGTRLTVL.

This clone appeared once. The chain links TRBV2 to TRBJ1-3, with no clear D. The V end lost 3 bases, the J end lost 1 base, and 10 bases lay between the germline ends. Germline V lookup: CDR1 SNHLY, CDR2 FYNNEI. The CDR3 runs 15 residues. The CDR3 DNA follows: TGTGCCAGCAGTGAGGTTGAAGGGTCTGGAAACACCATATATTTT. It encodes CASSEVEGSGNTIYF.

This chain uses TRBV29-1 with TRBJ1-1, with D unresolved. The V end was cut by 0 bases, the J end by 6 bases, with 5 bases between. The germline V gene encodes CDR1 SQVTM and CDR2 ANQGSEA. This CDR3 has 11 amino acids. The CDR3 DNA reads as TGCAGCGTTGAAGAGGCGGCTGAAGCTTTCTTT. As protein: CSVEEAAEAFF. The full variable domain, completed using reference TRBV29-1 and TRBJ1-1, is SAVISQKPSRDICQRGTSLTIQCQVDSQVTMMFWYRQQPGQSLTLIATANQGSEATYESGFVIDKFPISRPNLTFSTLTVSNMSPEDSSIYLCSVEEAAEAFFGQGTRLTVV.

V gene TRBV11-3 combines with J gene TRBJ1-1, with D perhaps TRBD1 (6 bases). V lost 5 bases and J 8 bases, leaving 12 bases between the germline ends. Germline CDR1 and CDR2: SGHNT and YENEEA. This CDR3 has 12 amino acids. The CDR3 reads CASSPYRAEAFF. CDR3 DNA sequence: TGTGCCAGCAGCCCTTACAGGGCCGAAGCTTTCTTT. The whole variable domain, remainder taken from reference TRBV11-3 and TRBJ1-1, is EAGVVQSPRYKIIEKKQPVAFWCNPISGHNTLYWYLQNLGQGPELLIRYENEEAVDDSQLPKDRFSAERLKGVDSTLKIQPAELGDSAVYLCASSPYRAEAFFGQGTRLTVV.

Only one count was recorded for this clone. The chain uses TRBV27 and TRBJ2-1, with 13 positions matching TRBD2. The CDR3 has 16 residues. The germline V gene has CDR1 MNHEY and CDR2 SMNVEV (reference sequence). Trimming took 4 bases from V and 7 from J; bases not matched to a gene: 7. CDR3 in amino acids: CASSSTGTSGINEQFF. In DNA, the CDR3 is TGTGCCAGCAGTTCAACCGGGACTAGCGGGATTAATGAGCAGTTCTTC.

The V call is TRBV14, the J call TRBJ2-5, with D possibly being TRBD2 (6 bases). Germline CDR1 is SGHDN and CDR2 is FVKESK. The CDR3 has 14 residues. Trimming took off 1 base at V and 5 bases at J, with 11 bases between the two ends. The CDR3 here is CASSQVESGETQYF. The DNA for the CDR3 is TGTGCCAGCAGCCAAGTTGAGAGCGGGGAGACCCAGTACTTC.

The V gene is TRBV6-5, the J gene TRBJ1-2; no clear D. This CDR3 is 12 amino acids long. Between the trimmed V and J ends, which lost 6 bases and 8 bases, there was a span of 13 bases. The germline CDR1 and CDR2 sequences are MNHEY and SVGAGI. CDR3 sequence (DNA): TGTGCCAGCAGGGACCCCCCGGGAGGCTACACCTTC. Residues: CASRDPPGGYTF.

This clone was found a few times. The chain couples TRBV27 to TRBJ1-6; perhaps TRBD1 as D (5 bases). The CDR3 has 13 amino acids. Germline V CDR1 and CDR2: MNHEY, SMNVEV (reference sequence). The germline V and J ends were trimmed by 10 bases and 8 bases, with 15 bases remaining between them. The chain's CDR3 is CATQGQGDSPLHF. Here the CDR3 DNA reads TGTGCCACCCAAGGGCAGGGTGATTCACCCCTCCACTTT.

This chain links TRBV9 with TRBJ2-3; a weak D match, TRBD1 (6 bases). The germline V gene encodes CDR1 SGDLS and CDR2 YYNGEE. CDR3 size: 14 residues. V gave up 2 bases and J gave up 5 bases, with 12 bases separating them. This CDR3 reads CASSVGGTGDTQYF. CDR3 nucleotide sequence: TGTGCCAGCAGCGTTGGGGGCACGGGAGATACGCAGTATTTT.

CDR3 DNA: TGCGCCAGCAGCACGCAGGGATCTGGGGCCAACGTCCTGACTTTC. Translation: CASSTQGSGANVLTF. The chain joins TRBV5-1 to TRBJ2-6, with D possibly matching TRBD1 (5 bases). Deletions cut 4 bases from V and 1 base from J, with 9 bases between. The CDR3 spans 15 residues. The germline V gene has CDR1 SGHRS and CDR2 YFSETQ.

The gene calls are TRBV12-3 or TRBV12-4 and TRBJ1-1; 10 nucleotides line up with TRBD1. The CDR3 length is 13 residues. Trimming at V came to 6 bases and at J to 5 bases, leaving 3 bases not matched to a gene. The CDR3 spells CASRSGQGTEAFF. CDR3 bases: TGTGCCAGCAGATCGGGACAGGGGACTGAAGCTTTCTTT.

CDR3 protein: CASSGISGRATGSVNEQFF. CDR3 DNA sequence: TGTGCCAGCAGCGGAATTAGCGGGAGGGCCACCGGTTCTGTAAACGAGCAGTTCTTC. The chain combines TRBV7-9 with TRBJ2-1; 11 bases map to TRBD2. The CDR3 is 19 residues long. V dropped 5 bases and J dropped 10; count of bases not matched to a gene: 22. Germline assignment: CDR1 SEHNR and CDR2 FQNEAQ (reference sequence).

DNA for the CDR3: TGTGCCAGCAGCTTAAGTGGGGTAGGGAACACTGAAGCTTTCTTT. It yields the protein CASSLSGVGNTEAFF. This chain connects TRBV7-2 to TRBJ1-1; no reliable D call. V gave up 2 bases and J gave up 1 base, with 11 bases separating them. The CDR3 has 15 residues. Germline V lookup: CDR1 SGHTA, CDR2 FQGNSA.

The chain combines TRBV28 with TRBJ1-5; 10 bases are shared with TRBD1. The CDR3 totals 14 residues. Germline assignment: CDR1 MDHEN and CDR2 SYDVKM. With 6 bases clipped from V and 7 bases from J, the junction kept 6 bases outside the gene matches. For the CDR3, the DNA is TGTGCCAGCAGACCAGGACAGGGGGGGCAGCCCCAGCATTTT. Translating it yields CASRPGQGGQPQHF.

The chain couples TRBV27 to TRBJ2-1; 10 positions match TRBD2. Germline values: CDR1 MNHEY, CDR2 SMNVEV (reference sequence). Trimming at V came to 3 bases and at J to 7 bases, leaving 6 bases not matched to a gene. The CDR3 totals 15 residues. The DNA for the CDR3 is TGTGCCAGCAGTTTGGGAGCGGGGGGGTTTAATGAGCAGTTCTTC. This gives the protein CASSLGAGGFNEQFF.

Written as DNA, the CDR3 is TGTGCCAGCAGCTCACCAGACAGGGGGCTTTACGAGCAGTACTTC. This translates into CASSSPDRGLYEQYF. The chain is built from TRBV11-2 and TRBJ2-7, with TRBD1 matching 10 bases. The CDR3 sequence is 15 residues long. V was clipped by 4 bases and J by 4 bases; unmatched bases: 7. Germline loops: CDR1 SGHAT, CDR2 FQNNGV.